This T cell receptor beta chain emerged from a study of shared clonotypes between healthy human individuals. Trimming removed 9 bases from V and 4 bases from J; junction bases left unmatched: 7. Germline V gene lookup returns CDR1 ENHRY and CDR2 SYGVKD. CDR3 length: 13 amino acids. TCRdb keeps only in-frame clones here, not all; method: immunoSEQ multiplex PCR. Found here are fewer than 400,000 clones, around two thirds of them singletons; the top ten hold about a tenth. This sequence was found in a man aged 25 to 40 in good health. The genes are TRBV10-3 and TRBJ2-3, with 7 bases matching TRBD1. The sequencing input was memory CD4+ T cells sorted from blood. Noted subset: CD45RA-negative fraction. CDR3 sequence reads: CAMTGTPADTQYF. CDR3 nucleotides: TGTGCCATGACAGGGACACCCGCAGATACGCAGTATTTT.